These T cell receptor beta chains were read from a single sample in a study of cytomegalovirus exposure and HLA in healthy donors. Sequencing was performed with immunoSEQ multiplex PCR; in TCRdb, only in-frame clones are kept and a portion is missing. The table records about 160,000 clones, roughly 85% of them present only once. The sample taken for sequencing was PBMCs. Receptor source: a man between 25 and 39 years old in good health and CMV-seronegative. Both conserved end residues are part of each CDR3. The D gene is left open where the match is weak. For some rows the clone size is stated as once, few or many, or as a class when expanded; others skip it.

cdr3_aa	cdr3_nt	j_call	d_call	clone_size	v_call
CASSVAGGDTGELFF	TGTGCCAGCAGCGTAGCGGGGGGGGACACCGGGGAGCTGTTTTTT	TRBJ2-2	TRBD2	-	TRBV9
CASSGGVNTEAFF	TGTGCCAGCAGCGGAGGGGTGAACACTGAAGCTTTCTTT	TRBJ1-1	-	-	TRBV7-3
CASSQHTSGITYEQYF	TGCGCCAGCAGCCAACATACTAGCGGGATAACCTACGAGCAGTACTTC	TRBJ2-7	TRBD2	-	TRBV4-3
CASSLEGAGGNTIYF	TGTGCCAGCAGCTTAGAGGGGGCGGGGGGAAACACCATATATTTT	TRBJ1-3	TRBD1	few	TRBV7-2
CASSSTVEGQPQHF	TGTGCCAGCAGCTCGACGGTGGAGGGACAGCCCCAGCATTTT	TRBJ1-5	-	-	TRBV7-9
CASSFPQVRTNEQFF	TGTGCCAGCAGCTTTCCGCAGGTCCGTACCAATGAGCAGTTCTTC	TRBJ2-1	-	-	TRBV11-2
CASSLTRAGGFETQYF	TGTGCCAGCAGCCTAACCAGGGCAGGGGGCTTCGAGACCCAGTACTTC	TRBJ2-5	TRBD1	-	TRBV7-3
CASSVDRGTEAFF	TGTGCCAGCAGTGTCGACAGGGGTACTGAAGCTTTCTTT	TRBJ1-1	TRBD1	-	TRBV6-4
CASSSQQGRETQYF	TGTGCCAGCAGCTCCCAGCAGGGGCGGGAGACCCAGTACTTC	TRBJ2-5	-	-	TRBV5-4
CASSTNRAGASYEQYF	TGCGCCAGCAGCACAAACCGAGCGGGAGCCTCCTACGAGCAGTACTTC	TRBJ2-7	TRBD2	-	TRBV5-1
CASSYSRTDISPLHF	TGTGCCAGCAGTTATAGTAGGACAGATATTTCACCCCTCCACTTT	TRBJ1-6	-	-	TRBV6-5
CASSLVVAGLNEQFF	TGTGCCAGCAGCTTGGTGGTGGCAGGGCTCAATGAGCAGTTCTTC	TRBJ2-1	-	-	TRBV5-6
CASSTPTVVRNQPQHF	TGTGCCAGTAGTACTCCGACGGTGGTGCGGAATCAGCCCCAGCATTTT	TRBJ1-5	-	-	TRBV19
CASSSQVYEQYF	TGTGCCAGCAGCTCCCAGGTCTACGAGCAGTACTTC	TRBJ2-7	-	-	TRBV7-9
CAASRGSNQPQHF	TGTGCCGCTTCTAGAGGAAGCAATCAGCCCCAGCATTTT	TRBJ1-5	-	-	TRBV6-5
CASSEVSRGQAGYTF	TGTGCCAGCAGTGAAGTCTCCAGGGGGCAGGCTGGCTACACCTTC	TRBJ1-2	TRBD1	-	TRBV6-1
CASSFVSSGGYEQYF	TGCGCCAGCAGCTTCGTCAGTTCAGGGGGATACGAGCAGTACTTC	TRBJ2-7	TRBD1	-	TRBV5-1
CASSKSPGQGDNEQFF	TGCGCCAGCAGCAAGTCGCCGGGACAGGGGGACAATGAGCAGTTCTTC	TRBJ2-1	TRBD1	-	TRBV5-1
CASSESLQGAYGYTF	TGTGCCAGCAGCGAGAGCCTACAGGGTGCCTATGGCTACACCTTC	TRBJ1-2	-	-	TRBV9
CASTLEGTGRTDTQYF	TGTGCCAGCACCCTGGAAGGGACAGGGAGAACAGATACGCAGTATTTT	TRBJ2-3	TRBD1	once	TRBV28
CASSEVSSYNEQFF	TGTGCCAGCAGTGAGGTTAGCTCCTACAATGAGCAGTTCTTC	TRBJ2-1	-	-	TRBV25-1
CASSQGGSLQAFF	TGCGCCAGCAGCCAAGGAGGGAGTCTCCAAGCTTTCTTT	TRBJ1-1	-	-	TRBV4-1
CAWTGAGMSNQPQHF	TGTGCCTGGACAGGGGCCGGTATGAGCAATCAGCCCCAGCATTTT	TRBJ1-5	-	-	TRBV30
CASSSGETGELFF	TGCGCCAGCAGCTCGGGGGAGACCGGGGAGCTGTTTTTT	TRBJ2-2	-	-	TRBV5-1
CASSQDGIGGKANYGYTF	TGCGCCAGCAGCCAAGATGGAATCGGAGGGAAAGCTAACTATGGCTACACCTTC	TRBJ1-2	-	-	TRBV4-3
CASSQERTGYQPQHF	TGCGCCAGCAGCCAAGAAAGGACAGGGTATCAGCCCCAGCATTTT	TRBJ1-5	TRBD1	few	TRBV4-3
CSAAGNYGYTF	TGCAGTGCTGCCGGGAACTATGGCTACACCTTC	TRBJ1-2	-	-	TRBV20-1
CASSASVPNEKLFF	TGTGCCAGCAGCGCCTCAGTCCCGAATGAAAAACTGTTTTTT	TRBJ1-4	-	once	TRBV5-5
CASSEGLRESSYNEQFF	TGTGCCAGCAGTGAAGGTTTGCGGGAGAGCTCCTACAATGAGCAGTTCTTC	TRBJ2-1	TRBD2	-	TRBV6-1
CASSQGTGWQTNYGYTF	TGCGCCAGCAGCCAAGGGACAGGATGGCAAACTAACTATGGCTACACCTTC	TRBJ1-2	TRBD1	-	TRBV4-1
CASSSYRGAGELFF	TGTGCCAGCAGTTCTTACAGGGGAGCCGGGGAGCTGTTTTTT	TRBJ2-2	TRBD1	once	TRBV11-3
CASGRTSGIFYEQYF	TGTGCCAGCGGTAGGACTAGCGGGATTTTCTACGAGCAGTACTTC	TRBJ2-7	TRBD2	-	TRBV27
CASSHQEGRGYTF	TGTGCCAGCAGCCATCAGGAAGGGAGAGGCTACACCTTC	TRBJ1-2	-	once	TRBV14
CASSLGHRNEKLFF	TGTGCCAGCAGCTTGGGGCACCGTAATGAAAAACTGTTTTTT	TRBJ1-4	-	-	TRBV5-6
CASSLGAGNSPLHF	TGCGCCAGCAGTCTGGGGGCAGGTAATTCACCCCTCCACTTT	TRBJ1-6	-	-	TRBV4-3
CAWRAYPNYNEQFF	TGTGCCTGGAGAGCCTACCCAAACTACAATGAGCAGTTCTTC	TRBJ2-1	-	-	TRBV30
CASSQDLTGQPQHF	TGCGCCAGCAGCCAAGACCTTACCGGTCAGCCCCAGCATTTT	TRBJ1-5	-	-	TRBV4-3